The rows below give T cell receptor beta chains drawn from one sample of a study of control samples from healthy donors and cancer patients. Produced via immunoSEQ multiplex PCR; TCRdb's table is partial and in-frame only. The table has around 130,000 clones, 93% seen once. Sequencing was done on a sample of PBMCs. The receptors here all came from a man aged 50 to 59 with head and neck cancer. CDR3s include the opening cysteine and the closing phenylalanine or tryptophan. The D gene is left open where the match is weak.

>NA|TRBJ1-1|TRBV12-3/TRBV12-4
CASIPWGGTEAFF
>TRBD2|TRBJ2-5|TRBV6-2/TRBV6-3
CASSYSDTRRGDQYF
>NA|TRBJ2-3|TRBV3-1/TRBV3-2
CASSQRQATDTQYF
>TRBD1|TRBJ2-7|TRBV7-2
CASRIPGTGTNEQYF
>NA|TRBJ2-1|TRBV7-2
CASSLVGQSYNEQFF
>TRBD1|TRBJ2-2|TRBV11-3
CASSQTGAGELFF
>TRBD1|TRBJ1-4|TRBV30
CAWSRAGGDEKLFF
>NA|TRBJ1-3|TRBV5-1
CASSLRGGVGGNTIYF
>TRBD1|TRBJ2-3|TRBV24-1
CATSDTGTGSDTQYF
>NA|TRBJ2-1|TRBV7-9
CASSALGPTGYNEQFF
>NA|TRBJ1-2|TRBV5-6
CASSSPPGNMAGYTF
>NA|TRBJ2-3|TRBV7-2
CASSVQPLVKGTDTQYF
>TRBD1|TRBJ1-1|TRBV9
CASGQGAEAFF
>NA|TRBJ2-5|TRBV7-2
CASSLVSQETQYF
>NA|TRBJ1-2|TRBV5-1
CASSPYPTRSNYGYTF
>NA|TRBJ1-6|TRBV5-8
CASRRQYSSYNSPLHF
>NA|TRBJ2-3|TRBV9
CASSVREDTQYF
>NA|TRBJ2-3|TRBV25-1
CASRGGATDTQYF
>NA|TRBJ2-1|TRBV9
CASSVDGSYNEQFF
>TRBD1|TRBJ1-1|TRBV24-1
CATSDPGQGDTEAFF
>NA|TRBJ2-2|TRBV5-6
CASSLFQYTNTGELFF
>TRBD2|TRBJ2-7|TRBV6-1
CASGWASGNEQYF
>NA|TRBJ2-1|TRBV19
CASSIVHSPNEQFF
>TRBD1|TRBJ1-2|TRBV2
CASSVGQRDGYTF